These T cell receptor beta chains were read from a single sample in a study of shared clonotypes between healthy human individuals. Profiled with immunoSEQ multiplex PCR; TCRdb holds only in-frame clones, not every one. Of millions of clones listed, more than 85% were seen once; the top ten hold about 0.37%. Sequenced material: naive CD4+ T cells from PBMCs. The receptors originated from a man aged 18 to 29 in good health. Some clones in this sample may be carry-over from other donors' samples. CDR3s leave out the opening cysteine and the closing phenylalanine or tryptophan. The D gene is left open where the match is weak.

CDR3aa,j_gene,d_gene,v_gene
ASSLKLNTEAF,TRBJ1-1,-,TRBV27
ASSFGRGWSTGELF,TRBJ2-2,-,TRBV5-1
ASSPVGGQGDYEQY,TRBJ2-7,TRBD1,TRBV7-6
ASSSGGGSPQH,TRBJ1-5,TRBD1,TRBV5-6
ASSLGTRSTGELF,TRBJ2-2,TRBD2,TRBV2
ASSRVPANTEAF,TRBJ1-1,-,TRBV5-1
AWSVPNGHPYEQY,-,-,TRBV30
ASSLSASGNTIY,TRBJ1-3,-,TRBV28
ASSPYGNTEAF,TRBJ1-1,-,TRBV11-2
AASSGRATDTQY,TRBJ2-3,TRBD2,TRBV27
ASSLDPSSSYEQY,TRBJ2-7,-,TRBV5-1